The 5 T cell receptor beta chains given below trace back to one sample, sequenced in a study of CD8 T cells in Susac syndrome. An amount of RNA that ranged from roughly 0.5 to 1 ug was reverse transcribed with random hexamers. TCRdb called the immunoSEQ multiplex PCR reads again in MiXCR, with one record for every CDR3 protein. The table lists 200,000 to 300,000 distinct CDR3 sequences, 90% to 97% of them singletons, with approximately 0.094% in the top ten. The sample was CD4+ T cells from PBMCs. The source of these receptors is a human donor with Susac syndrome.

This clonotype was detected once. The J gene is TRBJ2-1, the V gene TRBV2, with D perhaps matching TRBD2 (7 bases). Germline CDR1 SNHLY, CDR2 FYNNEI. The CDR3 has 14 amino acids. V lost 9 bases and J lost 5, with 17 bases in between. CDR3 protein: CASSQRDTHNEQFF. DNA of the CDR3: TGTGCCAGTTCCCAGCGGGACACGCACAATGAGCAGTTCTTC. Full variable domain (remainder filled in from reference TRBV2 and TRBJ2-1): EPEVTQTPSHQVTQMGQEVILRCVPISNHLYFYWYRQILGQKVEFLVSFYNNEISEKSEIFDDQFSVERPDGSNFTLKIRSTKLEDSAMYFCASSQRDTHNEQFFGPGTRLTVL.

The chain uses TRBV5-6 and TRBJ2-5; 7 nucleotides line up with TRBD2. The CDR3 length is 14 residues. V trimming: 5 bases; J trimming: 6 bases; junction bases outside the gene matches: 10. The V gene's germline CDR1 is SGHDT and CDR2 YYEEEE. The CDR3 region has the DNA TGTGCCAGCAGTCCCAGCGGGATTGGACAGACCCAGTACTTC. It specifies CASSPSGIGQTQYF. Variable domain in full (rest from reference TRBV5-6 and TRBJ2-5): DAGVTQSPTHLIKTRGQQVTLRCSPKSGHDTVSWYQQALGQGPQFIFQYYEEEERQRGNFPDRFSGHQFPNYSSELNVNALLLGDSALYLCASSPSGIGQTQYFGPGTRLLVL.

The V and J genes are TRBV28 and TRBJ2-5; the match to TRBD2 covers 7 bases. J gave up 5 bases and V 5 bases, and 11 bases lay outside the gene matches. Germline-derived CDR1 and CDR2 are MDHEN and SYDVKM. There are 15 residues in the CDR3. CDR3 sequence reads: CASSPGGSYVETQYF. The CDR3 nucleotides read TGTGCCAGCAGTCCGGGAGGAAGTTACGTGGAGACCCAGTACTTC.

This chain joins TRBV30 and TRBJ2-7; 11 bases align to TRBD2. V gave up 5 bases and J gave up 6 bases; unmatched junction bases: 9. CDR1 GTSNPN and CDR2 SVGIG come from the germline V gene (reference sequence). This CDR3 contains 14 residues. DNA of the CDR3: TGTGCCTGGGAACCGGGACTAGCGGATGCCGAGCAGTACTTC. This gives the protein CAWEPGLADAEQYF.

The chain combines TRBV12-3 or TRBV12-4 with TRBJ2-1; tentatively, D is TRBD1 or TRBD2 (5 bases each). The CDR3 totals 11 residues. Trimming removed 6 bases at V and 9 bases at J, with 9 bases between. The CDR3 nucleotides are TGTGCCAGCAGACGGGGCGCTGAGCAGTTCTTC. This sequence encodes CASRRGAEQFF.